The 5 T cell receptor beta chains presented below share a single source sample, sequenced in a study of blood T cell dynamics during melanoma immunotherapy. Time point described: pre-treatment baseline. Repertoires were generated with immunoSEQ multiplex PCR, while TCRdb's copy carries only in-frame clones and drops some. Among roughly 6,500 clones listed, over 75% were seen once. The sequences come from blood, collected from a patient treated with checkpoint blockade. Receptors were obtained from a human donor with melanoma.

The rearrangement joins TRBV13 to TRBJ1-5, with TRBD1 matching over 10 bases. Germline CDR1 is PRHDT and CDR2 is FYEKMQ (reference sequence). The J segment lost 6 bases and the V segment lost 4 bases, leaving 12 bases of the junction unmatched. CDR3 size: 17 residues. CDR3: CASSWTTGTGVGQPQHF. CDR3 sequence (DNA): TGTGCCAGCAGCTGGACGACTGGGACAGGGGTTGGTCAGCCCCAGCATTTT.

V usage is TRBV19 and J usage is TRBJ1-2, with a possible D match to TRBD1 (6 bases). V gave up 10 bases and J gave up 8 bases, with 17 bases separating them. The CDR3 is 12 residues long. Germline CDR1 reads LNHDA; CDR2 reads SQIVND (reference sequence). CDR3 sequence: CATQTGQRGYTF. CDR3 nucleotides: TGTGCCACTCAAACAGGGCAGCGGGGCTACACCTTC.

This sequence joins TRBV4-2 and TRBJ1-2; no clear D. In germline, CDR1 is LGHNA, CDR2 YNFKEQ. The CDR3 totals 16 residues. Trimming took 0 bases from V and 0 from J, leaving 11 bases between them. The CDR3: CASSQDTGPTNYGYTF. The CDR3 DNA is TGTGCCAGCAGCCAAGATACGGGCCCAACTAACTATGGCTACACCTTC.

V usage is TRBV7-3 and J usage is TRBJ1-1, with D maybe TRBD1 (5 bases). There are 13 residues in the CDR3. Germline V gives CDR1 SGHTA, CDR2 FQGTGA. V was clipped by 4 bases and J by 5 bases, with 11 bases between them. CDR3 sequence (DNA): TGTGCCAGCAGCTCGTCGTCAGGGACTGAAGCTTTCTTT. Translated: CASSSSSGTEAFF.

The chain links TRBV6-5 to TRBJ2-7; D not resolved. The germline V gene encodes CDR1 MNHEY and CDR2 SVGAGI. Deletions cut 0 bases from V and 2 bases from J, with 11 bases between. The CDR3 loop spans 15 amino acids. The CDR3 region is CASSYSFVGTYEQYF. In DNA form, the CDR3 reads TGTGCCAGCAGTTACTCGTTTGTAGGGACCTACGAGCAGTACTTC.